This T cell receptor beta chain was recovered during a study of identical twins. Study-wide results and limits: The study found weaker excess twin sharing in beta out-of-frame sequences. The study drew conclusions from cross-sectional statistical analysis, not from following the same donors.

CDR1 SGHRS and CDR2 YFSETQ come from the germline V gene. This CDR3 spans 15 amino acids. V gave up 4 bases and J gave up 7 bases, with 20 bases separating them. At least ten counts were recorded for this clonotype. The target antigen is unknown. Each CDR3 protein is one row after TCRdb ran MiXCR on the 5' RACE reads. The table has nearly 650,000 distinct CDR3 sequences, under 8.5% seen once; the top ten hold roughly 1.5%. These data also formed part of another study, on yellow fever vaccine responses in identical twins. This second study says: Twins' T cell vaccine responses reportedly looked partly convergent, partly personalized.

The sequencing sample was made of PBMCs. This chain links TRBV5-1 with TRBJ1-2; tentative D call: TRBD1 (6 bases). This receptor was obtained from a woman between 18 and 29 years old in good health. CDR3 bases: TGCGCCAGCAGCGCGCACAGGGACGCTATCTCTGGCTACACCTTC. It codes for CASSAHRDAISGYTF.